This T cell receptor beta chain emerged from a study of blood T cell repertoires in COVID-19. Overall study: In each case, the material was cDNA or gDNA derived from T cells, B-cell-depleted T cells, or PBMCs.

The CDR3 runs 19 residues. After removal of 5 bases from V and 4 bases from J, the junction contained 19 bases not matched to a gene. Germline lookup yields CDR1 MDHEN and CDR2 SYDVKM. Per the authors' pipeline: Nucleated cell number was recorded as an estimate derived from reference gene primer amplification. Profiling relied on immunoSEQ multiplex PCR, and the TCRdb table lists in-frame clones only, not all of them. Clone size and the V and J calls come from that table; the DNA yielded D and trimming. The sample consists of tens of thousands of clones, about nine tenths of them appearing once. The clonotype comes from a human donor in a cohort sampled during active COVID-19. The V and J genes are TRBV28 and TRBJ2-3; 9 bases are shared with TRBD1. The sequenced sample consisted of peripheral blood. The CDR3 spells CASSKDRGHGGLSSDTQYF. The CDR3 nucleotides are TGTGCCAGCAGTAAGGACAGGGGTCATGGAGGTTTGTCGTCAGATACGCAGTATTTT.